Shown below are 10 T cell receptor beta chains from a single sample sequenced in a study of T cells in Graves' hyperthyroidism and ophthalmopathy. RNA transcripts were the template for amplifying TCR beta CDR3 regions. The HTBI primer set drove a first-round RT-PCR of the TCR CDR3. TCRdb re-analysed the multiplex PCR reads in MiXCR, keeping a single row per CDR3 protein. The table lists around 300,000 distinct CDR3 sequences, approximately 15% of them singletons. The sequencing input was blood. These receptors all come from a woman in her thirties with Graves' hyperthyroidism.

Comment on this clonotype: This may come from a read error, since a much larger clone is one base off. V and J are TRBV20-1 and TRBJ2-1; D may be TRBD1 (8 bases). CDR1 and CDR2 from the germline V gene are DFQATT and SNEGSKA (reference sequence). The CDR3 extends over 19 amino acids. DNA of the CDR3: TGCAGTGCTACGGGCCTGGACAGGGTTTTTTCGGGAGGTCACAATGAGCAGCTCTTC. Translation gives CSATGLDRVFSGGHNEQLF.

This clonotype appeared many times. The chain recombines TRBV12-3 or TRBV12-4 with TRBJ1-1; a possible D gene is TRBD1 (6 bases). V was cut by 9 bases and J by 4 bases, with 9 bases left in between. The CDR3 covers 11 residues. CDR3: CASFRGTEAFF. The CDR3 nucleotides are TGTGCCAGTTTCAGGGGCACTGAAGCTTTCTTT.

This clonotype has a handful of counts. The CDR3 sequence is CASSPTGPGNTIYF. The CDR3 coding sequence is TGCGCCAGCAGCCCGACTGGCCCTGGAAACACCATATATTTT. This chain connects TRBV4-3 to TRBJ1-3; D is uncertain. Germline loops: CDR1 LGHNA, CDR2 YSLEER. CDR3 length: 14 residues. V shed 4 bases and J shed 2 bases, with 9 bases lying between them.

The chain combines TRBV7-3 with TRBJ2-1; D not resolved. Germline-derived CDR1 and CDR2 are SGHTA and FQGTGA. The V end lost 0 bases, the J end lost 8 bases, and 14 bases lay between the germline ends. The CDR3 is 15 residues long. CDR3 region: CASSLTGLDRDEQFF. The CDR3 DNA is TGTGCCAGCAGCTTAACAGGTCTAGACCGTGATGAGCAGTTCTTC.

The table lists this clonotype with many counts. J is TRBJ2-3 and V is TRBV20-1; D may be TRBD2 (6 bases). Trimming pared 3 bases from V and 5 bases from J, leaving 15 bases between. Germline CDR1 is DFQATT and CDR2 is SNEGSKA (reference sequence). This CDR3 has 14 amino acids. The CDR3 DNA sequence: TGCAGTGCTAGCCGGACCGGGACTCGAGATACGCAGTATTTT. Translation: CSASRTGTRDTQYF.

This clonotype appeared a few times. CDR3 residues: CASSLGSSPLHF. In DNA, the CDR3 is TGTGCCAGCAGTTTGGGCTCTTCACCCCTCCACTTT. The genes are TRBV28 and TRBJ1-6; D is ambiguous. The V end lost 3 bases, the J end lost 9 bases, and 6 bases lay between the germline ends. Looked up from germline, CDR1 is MDHEN and CDR2 is SYDVKM. The CDR3 length is 12 residues.

About this clonotype itself: In this CDR3 the conserved last residue, phenylalanine or tryptophan, is missing, so a read error is likely. J is TRBJ2-7 and V is TRBV3-1; TRBD2 is a possible D gene (6 bases). Trimming left V 4 bases short and J 3 bases short, with 13 bases between. This CDR3 spans 14 amino acids. The germline CDR1 and CDR2 sequences are LGHDT and YNNKEL (reference sequence). CDR3 bases: TGTGCCAGCAGCCCCCGAGGTAGCGGCTACGAGCAGTACCTC. Residues: CASSPRGSGYEQYL.

This clonotype appeared many times. V is TRBV6-1 and J is TRBJ1-4, with D possibly TRBD1 on 6 matching bases. V was clipped by 7 bases and J by 10 bases, with 16 bases between them. This CDR3 region has 13 residues. Germline V gene lookup returns CDR1 MNHNS and CDR2 SASEGT. As DNA, the CDR3 is TGTGCCAGCATAAGCCAGGGGCAGGGAAAACTGTTTTTT. It codes for CASISQGQGKLFF.

The table lists this clonotype with a few counts. The rearrangement uses TRBV25-1 and TRBJ1-4; tentatively, D is TRBD1 (6 bases). The V gene's germline CDR1 is MGHDK and CDR2 SYGVNS. Trimming pared 1 base from V and 1 base from J, leaving 13 bases between. This CDR3 is built from 17 residues. The CDR3 reads CASSESARGLTNEKLFF. The CDR3 DNA reads as TGTGCCAGCAGTGAATCTGCGAGGGGGTTAACTAATGAAAAACTGTTTTTT. Based on the CDR3 plus reference TRBV25-1 and TRBJ1-4, the full variable domain is EADIYQTPRYLVIGTGKKITLECSQTMGHDKMYWYQQDPGMELHLIHYSYGVNSTEKGDLSSESTVSRIRTEHFPLTLESARPSHTSQYLCASSESARGLTNEKLFFGSGTQLSVL.

This clonotype was detected only a few times. The chain has TRBV7-2 and TRBJ2-1, with D perhaps TRBD1 or TRBD2 (6 bases each). The V gene lost 1 base and the J gene lost 7 bases, with 14 bases spanning the gap. This CDR3 comprises 15 residues. Germline values: CDR1 SGHTA, CDR2 FQGNSA. Written as DNA, the CDR3 is TGTGCCAGCAGCTTAGGGGGGGCATTAAGGAATGAGCAGTTCTTC. Amino acid sequence: CASSLGGALRNEQFF.